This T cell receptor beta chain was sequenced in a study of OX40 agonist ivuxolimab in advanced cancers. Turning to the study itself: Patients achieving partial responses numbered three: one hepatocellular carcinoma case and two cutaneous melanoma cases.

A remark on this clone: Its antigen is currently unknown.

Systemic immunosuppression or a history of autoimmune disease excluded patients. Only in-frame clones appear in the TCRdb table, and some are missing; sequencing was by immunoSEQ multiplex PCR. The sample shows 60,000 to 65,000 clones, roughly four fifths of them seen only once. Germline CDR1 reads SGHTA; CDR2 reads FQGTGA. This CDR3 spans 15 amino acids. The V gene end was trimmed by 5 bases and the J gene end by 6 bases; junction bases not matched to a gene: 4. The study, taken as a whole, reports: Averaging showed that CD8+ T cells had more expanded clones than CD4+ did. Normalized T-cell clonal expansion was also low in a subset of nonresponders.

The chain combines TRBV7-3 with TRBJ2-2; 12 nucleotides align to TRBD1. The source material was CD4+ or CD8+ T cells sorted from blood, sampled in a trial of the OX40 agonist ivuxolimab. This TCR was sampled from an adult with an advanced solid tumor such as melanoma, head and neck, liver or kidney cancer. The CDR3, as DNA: TGTGCCAGCAGCCGGGACAGGGGGCTTTCCGGGGAGCTGTTTTTT. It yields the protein CASSRDRGLSGELFF.